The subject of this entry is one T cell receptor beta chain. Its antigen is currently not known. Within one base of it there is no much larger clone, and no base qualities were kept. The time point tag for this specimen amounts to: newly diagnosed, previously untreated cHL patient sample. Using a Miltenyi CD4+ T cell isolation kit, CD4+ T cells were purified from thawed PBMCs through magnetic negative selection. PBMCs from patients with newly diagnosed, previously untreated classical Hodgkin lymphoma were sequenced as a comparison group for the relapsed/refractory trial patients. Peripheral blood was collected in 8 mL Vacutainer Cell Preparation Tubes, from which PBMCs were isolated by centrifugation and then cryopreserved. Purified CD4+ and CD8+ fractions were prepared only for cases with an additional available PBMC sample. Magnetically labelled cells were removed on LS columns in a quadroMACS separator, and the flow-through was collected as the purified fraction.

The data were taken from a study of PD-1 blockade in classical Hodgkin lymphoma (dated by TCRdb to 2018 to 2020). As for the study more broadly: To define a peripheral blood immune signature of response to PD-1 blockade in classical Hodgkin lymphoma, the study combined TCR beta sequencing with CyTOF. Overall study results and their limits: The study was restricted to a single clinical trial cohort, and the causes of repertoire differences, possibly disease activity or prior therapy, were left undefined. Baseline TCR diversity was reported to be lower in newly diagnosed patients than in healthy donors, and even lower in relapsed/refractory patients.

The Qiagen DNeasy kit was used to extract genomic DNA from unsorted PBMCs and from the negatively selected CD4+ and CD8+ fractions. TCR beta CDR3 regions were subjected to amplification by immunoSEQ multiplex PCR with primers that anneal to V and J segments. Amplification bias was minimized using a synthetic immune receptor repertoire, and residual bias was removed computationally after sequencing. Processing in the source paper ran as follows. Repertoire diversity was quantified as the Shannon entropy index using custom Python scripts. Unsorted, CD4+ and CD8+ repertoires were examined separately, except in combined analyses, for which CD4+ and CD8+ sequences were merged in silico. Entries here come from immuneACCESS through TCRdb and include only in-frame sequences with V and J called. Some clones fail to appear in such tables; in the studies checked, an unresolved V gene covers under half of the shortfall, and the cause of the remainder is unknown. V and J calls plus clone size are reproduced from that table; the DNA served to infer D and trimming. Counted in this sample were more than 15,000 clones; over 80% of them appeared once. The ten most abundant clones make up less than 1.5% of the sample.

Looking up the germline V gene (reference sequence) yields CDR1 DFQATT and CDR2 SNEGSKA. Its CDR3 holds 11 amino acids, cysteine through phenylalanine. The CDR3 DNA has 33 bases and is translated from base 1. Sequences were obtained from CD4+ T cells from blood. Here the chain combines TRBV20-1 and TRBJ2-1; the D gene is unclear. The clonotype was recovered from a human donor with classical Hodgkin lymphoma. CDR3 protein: CSSGPDNEQFF. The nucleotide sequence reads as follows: TGCAGCTCTGGGCCAGACAATGAGCAGTTCTTC.